This T cell receptor beta chain emerged from a study of human T cells and chemical hapten exposure (dated by TCRdb to the early 2020s). In terms of the full investigation: For sensitization, 2% DPC in acetone was applied to a roughly 2 cm by roughly 2 cm area of upper inner arm skin. Libraries were pooled for sequencing, and variation in per-sample TCR yields was attributed mainly to small differences in library volumes within the pool. Roughly 30 alopecia patients gave blood for TCR sequencing at one to four time points (pre-sensitization, 2, 6 and 24 weeks). Blood was sampled from patients pre-sensitization (week 0) and at 2, 6 and about 24 weeks after DPC sensitization. In alopecia patients, the study followed how the peripheral blood TCR repertoire changed in vivo over primary and secondary sensitization to diphenylcyclopropenone (DPC), a hapten. Throughout the study period of roughly 24 weeks, patients also received therapeutic DPC doses to the scalp every week. Alopecia areata with under or over 50% scalp involvement, alopecia totalis and alopecia universalis were represented in the patient cohort, which was mostly female. Patch testing on the upper back used Finn chambers containing 0.01% DPC, with scoring done after 6 days according to International Contact Dermatitis Research Group standards.

The receptor library was made with RACE. Instrument on record: NextSeq 500. During library preparation, unique molecular identifiers were attached to individual cDNA molecules so that TCRs could be counted quantitatively and reproducibly. Each blood RNA sample was used to sequence both TCR alpha and TCR beta chains. The authors' analysis ran thus. A median of roughly 98,000 TCRs per sample was observed, with a range of 23,224 to 690,600. The Decombinator software suite was used to annotate the V, J and CDR3 of the TCR reads. Every sample was subsampled to the same number of TCRs (28,000) for the PS versus PT1 abundance plots. TCRs were defined as expanded if absent before sensitization and observed at least eight times at the 2-week time point. TCRdb redid the processing of the public reads, applying fastp at Q25 and MiXCR, and retained in-frame beta chains. One record per CDR3 amino acid sequence lists the most common genes and DNA. The authors' filters were not applied to this entry. This sample lists tens of thousands of distinct CDR3 sequences; 6.5% to 8% were detected once. The ten biggest clones cover 1.3% of the sample.

Reading the label with the study, this specimen's time point is: patch test 2, 6 weeks after DPC sensitization. According to the study, the label for this sample's treatment or condition signals: therapeutic diphenylcyclopropenone sensitization with weekly scalp DPC. At every patch-test visit, the blood draw took place before the patch test was put on. Eligible patients were aged 18 to 70, diagnosed with alopecia, deemed suitable for DPC therapy, and excluded if pregnant. Total RNA was extracted from unfractionated whole blood that had been collected in Tempus Blood RNA tubes. The germline V gene (reference sequence) specifies SGHAT as CDR1 and FQDESV as CDR2. V lost 5 bases and J lost 5 bases; the stretch between them is 16 bases long. The CDR3 holds 14 amino acids from the cysteine to the phenylalanine. Of the read, only the CDR3 DNA is kept; its 42 bases are in frame from base 1. What the work shows at the level of the full study, not this receptor alone: Repeated subsampling changed both the strength of the expansion versus patch-test correlation and the threshold at which the correlation became significant. The number of PT1 expanded TCRs positively correlated with patch test score, significant at thresholds 8, 16 and 32 but not 4. Because every patient had alopecia, a presumed autoimmune disease, the patients' immune response might differ from that of healthy individuals. Expanded TCRs formed significantly more large CDR3 similarity clusters than pre-sensitization or healthy control sets, consistent with antigen-driven responses. DPC sensitization did not change how many TCRs were above 1 in 1000 frequency, and no evidence was found of alterations in global repertoire structure.

Notes on this clonotype: Its antigen has not been determined. No clone much larger than this one lies a single base away; base qualities are absent.

This receptor chain uses TRBV11-1 and TRBJ2-7; D gene: possibly TRBD1, on 6 matching bases. The specimen was whole blood, collected in connection with sensitization to the hapten diphenylcyclopropenone (DPC). This receptor was obtained from a woman in her twenties or thirties with alopecia areata. Some clones in this sample may be carry-over from other donors' samples. The CDR3 is CASSPQGRGHEQYF. The base sequence is TGTGCCAGCAGCCCCCAGGGGCGCGGACACGAGCAGTACTTC.